This TCR beta chain was captured in a study of cytomegalovirus exposure and HLA in healthy donors. Study results and caveats: Data from an earlier analysis indicated that most TCR beta V segments were productive either about 87% or about 30% of the time. Most CMV-associated TCR beta chains were later found to appear HLA-restricted. Some TCR beta chains (more than 150 of them) were listed as cytomegalovirus-associated. Presence/absence analyses supposed approximately even sequencing depth among donors.

CDR3 length equals 14 residues. CDR1 is MDHEN and CDR2 is SYDVKM in the germline V gene. Losses at the gene ends were 3 bases for V and 6 bases for J; bases not matched to a gene: 6. Of note for this clone: Its antigen is currently unknown.

The PCR had 60 Vbeta and 13 Jbeta primers. This table comes from immunoSEQ multiplex PCR, and its TCRdb copy is limited to in-frame clones, with some not included. The sample carries approximately 170,000 clones, around 76% recorded once. The TCR was taken from a woman aged 40 to 50 in good health and CMV-seronegative. The sample taken for sequencing was PBMCs. This chain uses TRBV28 with TRBJ1-1; 8 nucleotides match TRBD1. The CDR3 protein is CASSFQGAKSEAFF. The CDR3 DNA is TGTGCCAGCAGTTTTCAGGGGGCGAAATCTGAAGCTTTCTTT.